The next 29 T cell receptor beta chains were all read from a single sample in a study of blood T cell repertoires in COVID-19. Clones were read by immunoSEQ multiplex PCR, and TCRdb kept only the in-frame ones, dropping some. The sample includes roughly 90,000 clones, about 85% of them seen just once. The source material was peripheral blood. The receptors originated from a woman aged 80 or older with COVID-19, enrolled during active disease.

V and J are TRBV9 and TRBJ1-2, with TRBD1 as a possible D gene (6 bases). The CDR3 has 12 amino acids. The ends were cut back, 4 bases at V and 6 bases at J, with 10 bases in the middle. Germline V gene sequence: CDR1 SGDLS, CDR2 YYNGEE. The CDR3 bases are TGTGCCAGCAGCTTGGGGGCGGATGGCTACACCTTC. Translated, it gives CASSLGADGYTF.

The chain links TRBV11-2 to TRBJ1-1; TRBD1 matches at 8 bases. The CDR3 loop spans 12 amino acids. Germline CDR1 SGHAT, CDR2 FQNNGV. The V and J ends lost 2 bases and 9 bases, in that order; junction bases with no gene match: 2. CDR3 loop: CASSLQGAKAFF. Written as DNA, the CDR3 is TGTGCCAGCAGCTTACAGGGGGCGAAAGCTTTCTTT.

The chain joins TRBV20-1 to TRBJ1-1; possible D gene TRBD1, 6 bases. The CDR3 length is 12 residues. Germline V CDR1 and CDR2: DFQATT, SNEGSKA (reference sequence). Trimming stripped 3 bases from V and 6 bases from J, with 11 bases between. This CDR3 reads CSASYRDAEAFF. In nucleotides, the CDR3 is TGCAGTGCTAGTTACAGGGATGCTGAAGCTTTCTTT.

The rearrangement joins TRBV7-6 to TRBJ2-2; 9 bases agree with TRBD1. The CDR3 consists of 16 residues. The V segment lost 0 bases and the J segment 6 bases; nucleotides outside the gene matches: 5. The germline V gene has CDR1 SGHVS and CDR2 FNYEAQ. The chain's CDR3 is CASSLAPGQGAGELFF. CDR3 DNA: TGTGCCAGCAGCTTAGCCCCGGGACAGGGCGCCGGGGAGCTGTTTTTT.

The rearrangement joins TRBV10-2 to TRBJ2-7, with D possibly being TRBD2 (5 bases). Trimming stripped 6 bases from V and 1 base from J, with 19 bases between. This CDR3 has 16 residues. From germline, CDR1 is WSHSY and CDR2 SAAADI. This CDR3 is CASSPHWERRSYEQYF. The CDR3 bases are TGCGCCAGCAGCCCCCATTGGGAGCGGAGATCCTACGAGCAGTACTTC.

The genes are TRBV10-1 and TRBJ2-7; possible D gene TRBD2, 6 bases. Trimming cost V 2 bases and J 5 bases, with 16 bases left between them. The CDR3 has 15 amino acids. CDR1 and CDR2 (germline): WNHNN, SYGVQD (reference sequence). CDR3: CASSEALGGRDEQYF. The CDR3 DNA reads TGCGCCAGCAGTGAGGCACTCGGGGGAAGGGACGAGCAGTACTTC.

The rearrangement uses TRBV18 and TRBJ1-4, with D possibly matching TRBD1 (6 bases). The V end was cut by 3 bases, the J end by 5 bases, with 10 bases between. Germline values: CDR1 KGHSH, CDR2 LQKENI. CDR3 length: 14 residues. The CDR3 here is CASSPYRENEKLFF. DNA of the CDR3: TGTGCCAGCTCACCCTACAGGGAAAATGAAAAACTGTTTTTT.

This clone was counted a few times. V and J are TRBV7-2 and TRBJ2-2; 7 bases align to TRBD1. CDR3 length: 15 amino acids. Germline loops: CDR1 SGHTA, CDR2 FQGNSA. Unmatched junction bases numbered 7, after V lost 3 bases and J lost 6 bases. CDR3: CASSFRQGTAGELFF. In DNA, the CDR3 is TGTGCCAGCAGCTTTCGACAGGGAACGGCCGGGGAGCTGTTTTTT. Looking up the rest from reference TRBV7-2 and TRBJ2-2 gives the full variable domain: GAGVSQSPSNKVTEKGKDVELRCDPISGHTALYWYRQSLGQGLEFLIYFQGNSAPDKSGLPSDRFSAERTGGSVSTLTIQRTQQEDSAVYLCASSFRQGTAGELFFGEGSRLTVL.

The chain uses TRBV7-8 and TRBJ1-6; D is uncertain. The V end lost 5 bases, the J end lost 4 bases, and 12 bases lay between the germline ends. The CDR3 spans 15 residues. In germline, CDR1 is SGHVS, CDR2 FQNEAQ. CDR3 in amino acids: CASSLPGGYNSPLHF. The CDR3 nucleotides are TGTGCCAGCAGCCTCCCAGGAGGTTATAATTCACCCCTCCACTTT.

The chain combines TRBV3-1 (or the pseudogene TRBV3-2) with TRBJ2-1; 8 nucleotides line up with TRBD2. Losses at the gene ends were 4 bases for V and 8 bases for J; bases not matched to a gene: 16. CDR1 and CDR2 from the germline V gene are LGHDT and YNNKEL (reference sequence). CDR3 length equals 17 residues. CDR3: CASSPGLVTYANYEQFF. CDR3 DNA sequence: TGTGCCAGCAGCCCGGGACTAGTAACCTACGCCAACTATGAGCAGTTCTTC.

This chain joins TRBV7-2 and TRBJ2-2, with D unclear. Germline assignment: CDR1 SGHTA and CDR2 FQGNSA. The CDR3 is made up of 15 amino acids. Trimming stripped 5 bases from V and 0 bases from J, with 10 bases between. Written as DNA, the CDR3 is TGTGCCAGCAGCCCCCTCGCGGCGAACACCGGGGAGCTGTTTTTT. It is translated as CASSPLAANTGELFF. Variable domain in full (rest from reference TRBV7-2 and TRBJ2-2): GAGVSQSPSNKVTEKGKDVELRCDPISGHTALYWYRQSLGQGLEFLIYFQGNSAPDKSGLPSDRFSAERTGGSVSTLTIQRTQQEDSAVYLCASSPLAANTGELFFGEGSRLTVL.

The rearrangement uses TRBV24-1 and TRBJ2-7; no firm D call. The CDR3 covers 14 residues. The germline V and J ends were trimmed by 5 bases and 4 bases, with 14 bases remaining between them. Germline V CDR1 and CDR2: KGHDR, SFDVKD. CDR3: CATSGTPPVYEQYF. CDR3 in DNA: TGTGCCACCAGTGGCACGCCCCCGGTTTACGAGCAGTACTTC.

The chain couples TRBV19 to TRBJ2-7, with D perhaps matching TRBD1 (6 bases). The CDR3 consists of 15 residues. The V end lost 3 bases, the J end lost 1 base, and 13 bases lay between the germline ends. Germline CDR1 LNHDA, CDR2 SQIVND (reference sequence). CDR3 loop: CASSIAGEPSYEQYF. The CDR3 DNA reads as TGTGCCAGTAGTATCGCAGGGGAACCTTCCTACGAGCAGTACTTC.

This clone has just one count. The chain couples TRBV5-4 to TRBJ1-3, with D perhaps TRBD1 (6 bases). This CDR3 is 13 amino acids long. The V gene lost 7 bases and the J gene lost 4 bases, with 12 bases spanning the gap. Germline V gene sequence: CDR1 SGHNT, CDR2 YYREEE (reference sequence). The CDR3 region has the DNA TGTGCCAGCCTGGACAGTTCAGGAAACACCATATATTTT. Translating gives CASLDSSGNTIYF.

The chain combines TRBV9 with TRBJ2-3; the match to TRBD2 covers 7 bases. This CDR3 is 16 amino acids long. The germline V gene encodes CDR1 SGDLS and CDR2 YYNGEE. The junction had 8 bases not matched to a gene; V was cut back by 4 bases and J by 0 bases. Here the CDR3 DNA reads TGTGCCAGCAGCACCCTTAGCGGGCCCAGCACAGATACGCAGTATTTT. Translated, it gives CASSTLSGPSTDTQYF.

V usage is TRBV19 and J usage is TRBJ1-1; 8 positions match TRBD1. Losses at the gene ends were 3 bases for V and 4 bases for J; bases not matched to a gene: 7. The CDR3 runs to 15 residues. The germline gives CDR1 LNHDA, CDR2 SQIVND (reference sequence). The CDR3 DNA follows: TGTGCCAGTAGTATTCAGGGGGCGCGGGGCACTGAAGCTTTCTTT. Translating it yields CASSIQGARGTEAFF.

The V call is TRBV18, the J call TRBJ1-2; 7 bases map to TRBD1. V was pared by 5 bases and J by 2 bases, with 2 bases of the junction left unmatched. Germline V gives CDR1 KGHSH, CDR2 LQKENI. The CDR3 loop spans 13 amino acids. CDR3 in DNA: TGTGCCAGCTCAGCGGGACAGAACTATGGCTACACCTTC. It specifies CASSAGQNYGYTF. The full variable domain, completed using reference TRBV18 and TRBJ1-2, is NAGVMQNPRHLVRRRGQEARLRCSPMKGHSHVYWYRQLPEEGLKFMVYLQKENIIDESGMPKERFSAEFPKEGPSILRIQQVVRGDSAAYFCASSAGQNYGYTFGSGTRLTVV.

V gene TRBV7-2 combines with J gene TRBJ2-7, with a possible D match to TRBD1 (6 bases). The CDR3 is made up of 14 amino acids. Germline V gene data show CDR1 as SGHTA and CDR2 as FQGNSA. The V gene lost 2 bases and the J gene lost 3 bases, with 11 bases spanning the gap. In nucleotides, the CDR3 is TGTGCCAGCAGCTTAAGGACAGACTACTACGAGCAGTACTTC. It specifies CASSLRTDYYEQYF.

The chain joins TRBV5-1 to TRBJ1-3; perhaps TRBD1 as D (6 bases). Per the germline V gene, CDR1 is SGHRS and CDR2 is YFSETQ. CDR3 length: 16 residues. V lost 1 base and J 1 base, leaving 12 bases between the germline ends. CDR3 sequence (DNA): TGCGCCAGCAGCTTGATACCAGGGGCGTCTGGAAACACCATATATTTT. It specifies CASSLIPGASGNTIYF.

This clone was counted only a few times. The chain carries TRBV5-1 and TRBJ2-7; 12 bases are shared with TRBD1. V dropped 2 bases and J dropped 7; count of bases not matched to a gene: 7. The CDR3 has 15 residues. From germline, CDR1 is SGHRS and CDR2 YFSETQ. The CDR3 bases are TGCGCCAGCAGCTTCCCGGGACAGGGGGCGCGGGAGCAGTACTTC. Its translation is CASSFPGQGAREQYF.

The chain has TRBV12-3 or TRBV12-4 and TRBJ1-1, with D possibly being TRBD1 (6 bases). The CDR3 contains 13 residues. Between the trimmed V and J ends, which lost 6 bases and 7 bases, there was a span of 15 bases. The CDR3 here is CASSLVGAGEAFF. In nucleotides, the CDR3 is TGTGCCAGCAGCCTCGTGGGGGCGGGTGAAGCTTTCTTT.

The chain joins TRBV7-3 to TRBJ1-2; 10 bases fit TRBD1. Germline CDR1 SGHTA, CDR2 FQGTGA. There are 16 residues in the CDR3. V lost 0 bases and J lost 7; bases outside the gene matches: 8. Here the CDR3 reads CASSLTAGQGVIGYTF. CDR3 DNA sequence: TGTGCCAGCAGCTTAACGGCCGGACAGGGGGTTATTGGCTACACCTTC.

This sequence joins TRBV4-3 and TRBJ1-6, with 9 bases that match TRBD1. V lost 1 base to trimming and J lost 6 bases; unmatched junction nucleotides: 4. Germline V gene lookup returns CDR1 LGHNA and CDR2 YSLEER. This CDR3 is built from 16 residues. The CDR3 spells CASSQGTGVSNSPLHF. CDR3 nucleotide sequence: TGCGCCAGCAGCCAAGGGACAGGGGTTTCTAATTCACCCCTCCACTTT.

This CDR3 reads CASSNQGSSHEQYF. The DNA of the CDR3 is TGCGCCAGCAGCAACCAGGGGTCTTCCCACGAGCAGTACTTC. The J gene is TRBJ2-7, the V gene TRBV5-1; maybe TRBD1 (6 bases). Germline loops: CDR1 SGHRS, CDR2 YFSETQ. The V end lost 4 bases, the J end lost 5 bases, and 16 bases lay between the germline ends. The CDR3 is 14 residues long.

This clone is a singleton in its sample. The rearrangement uses TRBV9 and TRBJ1-2, with D perhaps TRBD1 (5 bases). Deletions cut 0 bases from V and 2 bases from J, with 14 bases between. The CDR3 is 16 residues long. The germline V gene encodes CDR1 SGDLS and CDR2 YYNGEE. The CDR3 DNA sequence: TGTGCCAGCAGCGTAGAGGTAGGGGACTTGAACTATGGCTACACCTTC. Protein product: CASSVEVGDLNYGYTF.

This rearrangement joins TRBV2 to TRBJ2-3, with TRBD2 matching over 8 bases. Germline trimming cut 10 bases from V and 5 bases from J; bases unmatched to any gene: 8. The CDR3 loop spans 13 amino acids. CDR1 is SNHLY, CDR2 FYNNEI, per germline. CDR3 bases: TGTGCCACCACAATGGGACTAGGAGATACGCAGTATTTT. Amino acid sequence: CATTMGLGDTQYF.

CDR3 DNA sequence: TGTGCCAGCAGCCTGGGCGGGGGGCGAAGCACAGATACGCAGTATTTT. Its protein product is CASSLGGGRSTDTQYF. This chain connects TRBV7-9 to TRBJ2-3; 8 nucleotides align to TRBD2. V dropped 5 bases and J dropped 0; count of bases not matched to a gene: 7. The CDR3 sequence is 16 residues long. Germline CDR1 SEHNR, CDR2 FQNEAQ (reference sequence).

V is TRBV27 and J is TRBJ1-1; perhaps TRBD1 as D (6 bases). CDR3 length: 13 residues. Trimming shortened V by 2 bases and J by 10 bases, and 14 bases separated the two germline ends. Germline V gene lookup returns CDR1 MNHEY and CDR2 SMNVEV (reference sequence). The CDR3 DNA follows: TGTGCCAGCAGTTTACAAACGGACAGTCGAGCTTTCTTT. It is translated as CASSLQTDSRAFF.

This chain links TRBV18 with TRBJ1-2, with D possibly TRBD1 on 6 matching bases. CDR3 length: 16 residues. The germline V and J ends were trimmed by 2 bases and 6 bases, with 19 bases remaining between them. Germline V gene sequence: CDR1 KGHSH, CDR2 LQKENI. CDR3 DNA: TGTGCCAGCTCACCATTAGGTCCAGGGGTGGGCGATGGCTACACCTTC. It is translated as CASSPLGPGVGDGYTF.